This T cell receptor beta chain was identified in a study of CD8 T cells in ankylosing spondylitis. Study-wide points: Disease-linked clones were reportedly significantly enriched in matched ankylosing spondylitis synovial fluid. Disease-linked clones were CD8+ and relatively rare in peripheral blood. Both synovial fluid and blood in reactive arthritis had previously been reported to carry some motif variants. There was a TCR beta motif, made of several highly homologous variants, that appeared characteristic of ankylosing spondylitis blood.

Using quantitative 5'-RACE with molecular barcodes, the authors made TCR beta libraries. MiXCR was run by TCRdb on the 5' RACE reads, yielding one entry per CDR3 protein. Of some 840,000 distinct CDR3 sequences listed, over 9.5% are singletons. The table lists this clonotype with a few counts. Its antigen is undetermined. Sequencing was performed on blood, either unsorted or a sorted T cell fraction (not recorded which). This TCR was recovered from a male donor with ankylosing spondylitis.

As DNA, the CDR3 is TGTGCCAGCAGCTCCCGACTAGCTCAGGATGAGCAGTTCTTC. Its protein is CASSSRLAQDEQFF. This chain joins TRBV9 and TRBJ2-1; TRBD2 agrees at 7 bases. This CDR3 spans 14 amino acids. The trim removed 4 bases at V and 8 bases at J, leaving 9 bases unmatched. Germline V gives CDR1 SGDLS, CDR2 YYNGEE.